The TCR beta chain described here comes from a study of blood T cell repertoires in COVID-19. Overall study: There were acute and convalescent COVID-19 samples, and they came from the United States, Italy and Spain.

The repertoire was sequenced with immunoSEQ multiplex PCR; TCRdb's copy has only in-frame clones and lacks some. The sample lists about 220,000 clones, over 75% seen once, with 5.1% in the top ten. Germline V gene data show CDR1 as SGDLS and CDR2 as YYNGEE. This CDR3 is built from 15 residues. The V gene lost 3 bases and the J gene lost 3 bases, with 13 bases spanning the gap. This sequence was found in a human donor in a cohort sampled during active COVID-19. V is TRBV9 and J is TRBJ2-1; tentatively, D is TRBD2 (6 bases). Input material: peripheral blood. CDR3 protein: CASSAQPGLYNEQFF. DNA of the CDR3: TGTGCCAGCAGCGCTCAACCGGGACTCTACAATGAGCAGTTCTTC.